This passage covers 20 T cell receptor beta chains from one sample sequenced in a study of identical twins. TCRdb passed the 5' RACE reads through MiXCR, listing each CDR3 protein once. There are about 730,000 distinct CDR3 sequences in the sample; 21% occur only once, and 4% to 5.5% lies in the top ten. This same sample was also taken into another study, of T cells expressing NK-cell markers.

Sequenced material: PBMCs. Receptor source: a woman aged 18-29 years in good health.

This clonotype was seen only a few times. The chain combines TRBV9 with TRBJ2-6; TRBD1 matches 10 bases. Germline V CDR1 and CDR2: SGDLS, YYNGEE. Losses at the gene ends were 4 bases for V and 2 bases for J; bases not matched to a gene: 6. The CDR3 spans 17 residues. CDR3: CASSSSTGGTGANVLTF. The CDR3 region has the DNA TGTGCCAGCAGCTCGTCGACAGGGGGCACTGGGGCCAACGTCCTGACTTTC. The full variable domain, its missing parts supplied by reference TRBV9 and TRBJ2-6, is DSGVTQTPKHLITATGQRVTLRCSPRSGDLSVYWYQQSLDQGLQFLIQYYNGEERAKGNILERFSAQQFPDLHSELNLSSLELGDSALYFCASSSSTGGTGANVLTFGAGSRLTVL.

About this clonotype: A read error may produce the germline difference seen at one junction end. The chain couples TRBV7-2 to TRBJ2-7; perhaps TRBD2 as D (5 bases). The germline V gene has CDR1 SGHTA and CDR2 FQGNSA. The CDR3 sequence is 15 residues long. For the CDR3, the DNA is TGTGCCAGCAGCCTAGCCTCGGCACGGGCCTACGAGCAGTACTTC. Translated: CASSLASARAYEQYF.

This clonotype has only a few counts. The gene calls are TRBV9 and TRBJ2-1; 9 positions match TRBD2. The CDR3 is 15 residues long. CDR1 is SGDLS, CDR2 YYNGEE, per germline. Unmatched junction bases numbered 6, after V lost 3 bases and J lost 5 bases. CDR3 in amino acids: CASSGLAVLDNEQFF. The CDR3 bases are TGTGCCAGCAGCGGACTAGCGGTCTTGGACAATGAGCAGTTCTTC.

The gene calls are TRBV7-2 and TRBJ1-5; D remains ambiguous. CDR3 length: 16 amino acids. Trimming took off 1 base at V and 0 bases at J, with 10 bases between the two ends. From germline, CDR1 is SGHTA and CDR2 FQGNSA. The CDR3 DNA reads TGTGCCAGCAGCTTAGAAAGCCAACGTAGCAATCAGCCCCAGCATTTT. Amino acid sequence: CASSLESQRSNQPQHF.

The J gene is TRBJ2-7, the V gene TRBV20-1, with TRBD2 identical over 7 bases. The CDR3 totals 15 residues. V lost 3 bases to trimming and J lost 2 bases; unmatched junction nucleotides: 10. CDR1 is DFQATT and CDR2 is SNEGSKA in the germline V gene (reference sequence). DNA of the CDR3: TGCAGTGCTAGTCAATCCCAGCGGGGAACCTACGAGCAGTACTTC. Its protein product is CSASQSQRGTYEQYF.

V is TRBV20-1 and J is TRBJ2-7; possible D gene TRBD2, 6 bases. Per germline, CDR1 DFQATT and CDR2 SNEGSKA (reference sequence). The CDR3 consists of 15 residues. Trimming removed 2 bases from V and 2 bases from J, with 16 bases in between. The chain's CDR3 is CSARLDSGYPYEQYF. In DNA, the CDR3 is TGCAGTGCTAGATTGGATAGCGGATATCCCTACGAGCAGTACTTC.

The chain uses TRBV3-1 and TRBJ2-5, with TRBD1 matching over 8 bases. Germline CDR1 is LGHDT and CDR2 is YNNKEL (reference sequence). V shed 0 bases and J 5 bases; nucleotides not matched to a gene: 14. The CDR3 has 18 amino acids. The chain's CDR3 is CASSQETPSDRGRETQYF. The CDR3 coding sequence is TGTGCCAGCAGCCAAGAAACCCCTTCCGACAGGGGACGGGAGACCCAGTACTTC.

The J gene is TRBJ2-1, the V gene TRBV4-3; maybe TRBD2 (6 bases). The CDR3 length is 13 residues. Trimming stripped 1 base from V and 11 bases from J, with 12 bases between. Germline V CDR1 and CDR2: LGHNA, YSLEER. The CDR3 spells CASSQGYRGKQFF. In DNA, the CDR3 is TGCGCCAGCAGCCAAGGTTATCGGGGGAAGCAGTTCTTC.

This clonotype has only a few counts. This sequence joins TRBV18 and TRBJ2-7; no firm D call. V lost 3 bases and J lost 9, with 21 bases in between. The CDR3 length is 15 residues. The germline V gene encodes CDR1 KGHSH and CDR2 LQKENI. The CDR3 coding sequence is TGTGCCAGCTCACCGCCATCGACCTTCTCAATCTGGCAGTACTTC. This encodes CASSPPSTFSIWQYF.

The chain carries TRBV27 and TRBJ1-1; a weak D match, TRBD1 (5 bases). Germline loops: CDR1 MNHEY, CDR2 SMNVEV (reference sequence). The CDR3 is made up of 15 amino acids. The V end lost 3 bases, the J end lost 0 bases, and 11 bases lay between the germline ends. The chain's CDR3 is CASSFYRTMNTEAFF. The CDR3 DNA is TGTGCCAGCAGTTTTTACAGGACCATGAACACTGAAGCTTTCTTT.

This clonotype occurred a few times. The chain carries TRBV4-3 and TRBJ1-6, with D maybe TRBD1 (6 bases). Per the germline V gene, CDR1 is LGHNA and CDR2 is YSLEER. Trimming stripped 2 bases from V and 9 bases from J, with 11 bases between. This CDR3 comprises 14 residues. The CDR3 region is CASSQTQGISPLHF. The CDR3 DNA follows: TGCGCCAGCAGCCAAACCCAGGGGATTTCACCCCTCCACTTT.

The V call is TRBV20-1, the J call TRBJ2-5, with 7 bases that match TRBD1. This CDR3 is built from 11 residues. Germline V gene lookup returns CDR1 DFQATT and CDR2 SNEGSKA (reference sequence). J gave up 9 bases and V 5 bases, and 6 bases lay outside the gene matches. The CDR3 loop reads CSARTGEAQYF. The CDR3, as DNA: TGCAGTGCTCGGACAGGCGAAGCCCAGTACTTC.

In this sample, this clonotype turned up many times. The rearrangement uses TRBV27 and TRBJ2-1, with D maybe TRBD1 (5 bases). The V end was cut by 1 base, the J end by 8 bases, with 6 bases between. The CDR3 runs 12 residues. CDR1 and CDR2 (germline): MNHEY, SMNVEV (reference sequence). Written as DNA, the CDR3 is TGTGCCAGCAGTTTATTAGGGGATGAGCAGTTCTTC. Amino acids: CASSLLGDEQFF.

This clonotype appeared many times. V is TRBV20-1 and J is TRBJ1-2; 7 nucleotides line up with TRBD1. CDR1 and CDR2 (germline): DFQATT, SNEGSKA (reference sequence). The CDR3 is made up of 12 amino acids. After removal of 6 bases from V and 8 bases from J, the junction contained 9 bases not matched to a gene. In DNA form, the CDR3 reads TGCAGTGCCACACGACAGGGTTGGGGCTACACCTTC. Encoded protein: CSATRQGWGYTF.

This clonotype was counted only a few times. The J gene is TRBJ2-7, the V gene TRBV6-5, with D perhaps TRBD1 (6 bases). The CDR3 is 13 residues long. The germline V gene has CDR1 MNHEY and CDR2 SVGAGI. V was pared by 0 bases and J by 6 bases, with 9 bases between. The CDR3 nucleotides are TGTGCCAGCAGTTACTCCGGCAGGGGCGAGCAGTACTTC. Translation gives CASSYSGRGEQYF.

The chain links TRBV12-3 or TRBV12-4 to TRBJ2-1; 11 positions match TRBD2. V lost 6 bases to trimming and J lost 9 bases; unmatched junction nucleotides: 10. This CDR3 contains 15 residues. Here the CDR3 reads CASRRGLAEGTEQFF. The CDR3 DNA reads TGTGCCAGCAGGAGGGGACTAGCGGAGGGGACTGAGCAGTTCTTC.

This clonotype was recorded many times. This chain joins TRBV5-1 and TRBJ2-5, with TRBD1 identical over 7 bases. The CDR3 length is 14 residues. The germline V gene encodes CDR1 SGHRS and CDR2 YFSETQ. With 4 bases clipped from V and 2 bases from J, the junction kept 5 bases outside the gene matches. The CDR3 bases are TGCGCCAGCAGCGGACGGGACAGTCAAGAGACCCAGTACTTC. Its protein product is CASSGRDSQETQYF.

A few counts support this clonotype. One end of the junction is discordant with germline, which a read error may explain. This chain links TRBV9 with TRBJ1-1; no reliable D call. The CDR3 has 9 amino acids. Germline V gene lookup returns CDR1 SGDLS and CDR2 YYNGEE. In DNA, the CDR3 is TGTGCCAGCAGCGTAGTTGGCCCTTTT. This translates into CASSVVGPF. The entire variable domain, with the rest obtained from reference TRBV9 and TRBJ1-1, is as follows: DSGVTQTPKHLITATGQRVTLRCSPRSGDLSVYWYQQSLDQGLQFLIQYYNGEERAKGNILERFSAQQFPDLHSELNLSSLELGDSALYFCASSVVGPFGQGTRLTVV.

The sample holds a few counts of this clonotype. CDR3 DNA sequence: TGCGCCAGCAGCCGCGGCTCGGGTGAAAAACTGTTTTTT. Protein product: CASSRGSGEKLFF. This chain joins TRBV5-1 and TRBJ1-4; no definite D call. V gave up 4 bases and J gave up 7 bases, with 11 bases separating them. The germline CDR1 and CDR2 sequences are SGHRS and YFSETQ. The CDR3 loop spans 13 amino acids.

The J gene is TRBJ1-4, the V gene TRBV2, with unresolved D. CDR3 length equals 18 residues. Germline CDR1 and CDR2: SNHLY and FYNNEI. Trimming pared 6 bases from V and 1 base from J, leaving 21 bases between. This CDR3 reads CASRRSFVIGVTNEKLFF. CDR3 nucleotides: TGTGCCAGCAGGCGAAGTTTCGTGATCGGCGTAACTAATGAAAAACTGTTTTTT.